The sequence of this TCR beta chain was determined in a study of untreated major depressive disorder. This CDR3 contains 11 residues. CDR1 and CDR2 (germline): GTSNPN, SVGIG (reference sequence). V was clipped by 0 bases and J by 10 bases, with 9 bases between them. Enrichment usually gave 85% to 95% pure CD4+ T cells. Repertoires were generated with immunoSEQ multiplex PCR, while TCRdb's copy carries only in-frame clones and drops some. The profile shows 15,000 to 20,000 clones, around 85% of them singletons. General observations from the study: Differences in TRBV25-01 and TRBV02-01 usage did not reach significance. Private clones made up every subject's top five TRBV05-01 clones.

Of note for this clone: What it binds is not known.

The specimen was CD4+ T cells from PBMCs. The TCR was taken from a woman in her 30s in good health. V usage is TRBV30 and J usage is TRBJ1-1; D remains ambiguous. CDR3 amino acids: CAWSVRGGAFF. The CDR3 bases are TGTGCCTGGAGTGTACGAGGTGGAGCTTTCTTT.